The 9 T cell receptor beta chains below come from one sample, sequenced in a study of blood T cell repertoires in COVID-19. TCRdb's table, derived via immunoSEQ multiplex PCR, lists solely in-frame clones and lacks some. The data show some 120,000 clones, 70% to 80% seen once. The sample consisted of peripheral blood. These receptors all stem from a man aged 35 to 55 with active or convalescent COVID-19.

This chain connects TRBV3-1 (or the pseudogene TRBV3-2) to TRBJ2-1; possible D gene TRBD1, 5 bases. Trimming pared 1 base from V and 6 bases from J, leaving 13 bases between. This CDR3 comprises 15 residues. Germline V gene lookup returns CDR1 LGHDT and CDR2 YNNKEL (reference sequence). Written as DNA, the CDR3 is TGTGCCAGCAGCCAAGTAGCTGGCAGGGTCAATGAGCAGTTCTTC. Its protein is CASSQVAGRVNEQFF.

This clone is a singleton in its sample. The V and J genes are TRBV6-5 and TRBJ1-2, with 10 bases fitting TRBD1. The V gene end was trimmed by 7 bases and the J gene end by 2 bases; junction bases not matched to a gene: 4. Germline V gives CDR1 MNHEY, CDR2 SVGAGI. There are 14 residues in the CDR3. The CDR3 coding sequence is TGTGCCAGCATCCCGGACAGGGGGAACTATGGCTACACCTTC. Translation gives CASIPDRGNYGYTF.

This clone was detected a few times. The chain has TRBV18 and TRBJ1-2, with D possibly TRBD1 on 6 matching bases. Deletions cut 3 bases from V and 3 bases from J, with 11 bases between. The CDR3 loop spans 14 amino acids. From germline, CDR1 is KGHSH and CDR2 LQKENI. The CDR3, as DNA: TGTGCCAGCTCACCCGCGGGGGGCGACTATGGCTACACCTTC. Translation gives CASSPAGGDYGYTF.

This clone came up once. V and J are TRBV11-2 and TRBJ2-7, with 10 bases that match TRBD2. The length of the CDR3 is 16 residues. V lost 1 base and J lost 4; bases outside the gene matches: 7. The germline CDR1 and CDR2 sequences are SGHAT and FQNNGV. CDR3 sequence reads: CASSLVQREGLYEQYF. CDR3 nucleotides: TGTGCCAGCAGCTTAGTCCAGCGGGAGGGCCTATACGAGCAGTACTTC.

The chain couples TRBV7-2 to TRBJ2-1; no reliable D call. Trimming left V 1 base short and J 9 bases short, with 7 bases between. Germline-derived CDR1 and CDR2 are SGHTA and FQGNSA. The CDR3 contains 12 residues. The CDR3 loop is CASSLVFVEQFF. The CDR3 DNA is TGTGCCAGCAGCTTAGTTTTCGTTGAGCAGTTCTTC.

The DNA of the CDR3 is TGTGCCAGCAGTCTCGGACTAGCGGGGACCCAAGAGACCCAGTACTTC. It translates to CASSLGLAGTQETQYF. V is TRBV7-8 and J is TRBJ2-5; 12 positions match TRBD2. Trimming took 6 bases from V and 1 from J; bases not matched to a gene: 6. The CDR3 has 16 amino acids. In germline, CDR1 is SGHVS, CDR2 FQNEAQ.

The chain couples TRBV7-2 to TRBJ2-4; D unresolved. The CDR3 extends over 14 amino acids. Per the germline V gene, CDR1 is SGHTA and CDR2 is FQGNSA. Deletions cut 4 bases from V and 7 bases from J, with 14 bases between. The CDR3 here is CASSYSEASNIQYF. CDR3 bases: TGTGCCAGCAGCTACTCAGAGGCCAGCAACATTCAGTACTTC.

The chain employs TRBV4-1 and TRBJ2-5; a possible D gene is TRBD1 (5 bases). The CDR3 runs 14 residues. The V end lost 2 bases, the J end lost 1 base, and 8 bases lay between the germline ends. From germline, CDR1 is MGHRA and CDR2 YSYEKL. CDR3 amino acids: CASSQQGVQETQYF. The CDR3 nucleotides read TGCGCCAGCAGCCAACAAGGGGTCCAAGAGACCCAGTACTTC.

This clone was seen ten or more times. V is TRBV9 and J is TRBJ1-5; tentatively, D is TRBD1 (6 bases). Germline CDR1 and CDR2: SGDLS and YYNGEE. Trimming left V 0 bases short and J 0 bases short, with 7 bases between. CDR3 length equals 15 residues. CDR3 bases: TGTGCCAGCAGCGTAGGGACAGTTAGCAATCAGCCCCAGCATTTT. Its translation is CASSVGTVSNQPQHF.